The source of this T cell receptor (beta chain) is a study of OX40 agonist ivuxolimab in advanced cancers. About the study: Patient treatment consisted of intravenous ivuxolimab administration every 2 weeks at 0.01 to 10 mg/kg. Findings and limits, study-wide: Average numbers of expanded clones were greater in CD8+ T cells than in CD4+.

TCRdb's table, derived via immunoSEQ multiplex PCR, lists solely in-frame clones and lacks some. The sample consists of approximately 58,000 clones, 86% of them appearing once. This clone was seen once. What it binds is not known. The CDR3 is 12 residues long. Germline assignment: CDR1 GTSNPN and CDR2 SVGIG (reference sequence). Trimming removed 2 bases from V and 8 bases from J, with 12 bases in between. The sequenced sample was CD4+ or CD8+ T cells sorted from blood, obtained in a trial of the OX40 agonist ivuxolimab. The TCR sequence derives from an adult with an advanced solid tumor such as melanoma, head and neck, liver or kidney cancer. The chain is built from TRBV30 and TRBJ1-2, with D perhaps matching TRBD1 (6 bases). CDR3 loop: CAWSRDIRGYTF. The CDR3 coding sequence is TGTGCCTGGAGTAGGGACATCAGGGGCTACACCTTC.